What follows describes a single T cell receptor (beta chain). This record belongs to a study of T cell changes during pregnancy in multiple sclerosis. The V segment lost 7 bases and the J segment 2 bases; nucleotides outside the gene matches: 11. There are 16 residues in the CDR3. Germline CDR1 is SNHLY and CDR2 is FYNNEI. The repertoire was sequenced with immunoSEQ multiplex PCR; TCRdb's copy has only in-frame clones and lacks some. The data hold about 69,000 clones, with approximately 91% observed a single time. Sequencing used peripheral blood, obtained in the third trimester of pregnancy. The TCR sequence derives from a female donor with multiple sclerosis, enrolled in a pregnancy study. This chain links TRBV2 with TRBJ1-2, with 9 bases matching TRBD1. In nucleotides, the CDR3 is TGTGCCAGCACGCCCCTTCCCGGGACAGGGAACTATGGCTACACCTTC. This sequence encodes CASTPLPGTGNYGYTF.